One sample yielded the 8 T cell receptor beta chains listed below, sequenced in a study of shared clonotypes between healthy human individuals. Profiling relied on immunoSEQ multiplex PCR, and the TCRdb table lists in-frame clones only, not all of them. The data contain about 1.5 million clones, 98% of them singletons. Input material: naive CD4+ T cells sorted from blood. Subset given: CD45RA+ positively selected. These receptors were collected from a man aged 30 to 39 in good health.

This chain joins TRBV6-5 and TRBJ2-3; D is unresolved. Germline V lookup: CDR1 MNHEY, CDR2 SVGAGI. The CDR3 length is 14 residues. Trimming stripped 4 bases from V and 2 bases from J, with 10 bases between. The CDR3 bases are TGTGCCAGCAGTTCGCGGCAGACCACAGATACGCAGTATTTT. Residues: CASSSRQTTDTQYF.

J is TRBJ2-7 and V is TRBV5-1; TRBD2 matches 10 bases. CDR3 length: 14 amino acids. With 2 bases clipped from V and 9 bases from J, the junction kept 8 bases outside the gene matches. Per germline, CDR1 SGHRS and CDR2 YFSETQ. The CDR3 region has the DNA TGCGCCAGCAGCTTAGGGACTAGCGACTTTGGGCAGTACTTC. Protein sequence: CASSLGTSDFGQYF.

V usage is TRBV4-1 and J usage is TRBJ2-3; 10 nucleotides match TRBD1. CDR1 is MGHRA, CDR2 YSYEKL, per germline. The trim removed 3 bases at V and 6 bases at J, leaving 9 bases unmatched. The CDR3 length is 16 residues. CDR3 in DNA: TGCGCCAGCAGCCAGAGGGACAGGGGATTTCAGGATACGCAGTATTTT. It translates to CASSQRDRGFQDTQYF.

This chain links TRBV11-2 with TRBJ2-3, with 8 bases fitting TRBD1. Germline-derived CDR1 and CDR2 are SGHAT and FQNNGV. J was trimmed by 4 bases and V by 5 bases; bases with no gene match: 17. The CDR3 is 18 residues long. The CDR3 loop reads CASSHLRRSGGFADTQYF. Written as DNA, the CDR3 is TGTGCCAGCAGCCACCTCCGACGGTCAGGGGGCTTCGCAGATACGCAGTATTTT.

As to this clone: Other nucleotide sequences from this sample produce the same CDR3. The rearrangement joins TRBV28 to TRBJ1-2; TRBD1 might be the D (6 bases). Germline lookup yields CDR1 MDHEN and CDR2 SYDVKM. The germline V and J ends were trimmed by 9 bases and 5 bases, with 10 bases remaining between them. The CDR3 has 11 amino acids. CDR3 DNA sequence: TGTGCCAGTTCAGGGGTATATGGCTACACCTTC. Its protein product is CASSGVYGYTF.

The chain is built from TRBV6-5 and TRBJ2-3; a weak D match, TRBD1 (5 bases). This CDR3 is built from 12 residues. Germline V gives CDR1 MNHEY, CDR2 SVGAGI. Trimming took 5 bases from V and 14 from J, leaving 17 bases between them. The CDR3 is CASSTPGKGAYF. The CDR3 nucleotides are TGTGCCAGCAGTACACCAGGGAAGGGTGCGTATTTT.

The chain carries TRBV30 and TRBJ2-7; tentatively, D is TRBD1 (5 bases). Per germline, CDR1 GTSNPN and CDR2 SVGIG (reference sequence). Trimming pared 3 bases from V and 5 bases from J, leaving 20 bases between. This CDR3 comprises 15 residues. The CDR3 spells CAWRGKRTRINEQYF. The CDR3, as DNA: TGTGCCTGGAGAGGAAAGAGGACACGGATTAACGAGCAGTACTTC.

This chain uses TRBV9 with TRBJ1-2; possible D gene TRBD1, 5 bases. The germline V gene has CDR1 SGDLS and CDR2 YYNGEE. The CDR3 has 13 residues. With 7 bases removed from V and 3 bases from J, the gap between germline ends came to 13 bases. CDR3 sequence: CASEGRSDYGYTF. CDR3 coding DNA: TGTGCCAGCGAGGGGAGGAGCGACTATGGCTACACCTTC.